The 24 T cell receptor beta chains in this list originate from one sample, sequenced in a study of T cells in Graves' hyperthyroidism and ophthalmopathy. The investigators amplified TCR beta CDR3 regions from RNA transcripts. The primer set for the first-round RT-PCR of the TCR CDR3 was HTBI. TCRdb fed the multiplex PCR reads into MiXCR, producing one record per CDR3 protein. The sample has 280,000 or so distinct CDR3 sequences; about 25% are singletons. The sample was blood. The receptors derive from a middle-aged man with Graves' hyperthyroidism that later progressed to Graves' ophthalmopathy.

This clonotype was picked up a small number of times. The chain uses TRBV28 and TRBJ1-2; the D gene is possibly TRBD1 (5 bases). Germline V CDR1 and CDR2: MDHEN, SYDVKM. Trimming removed 4 bases from V and 3 bases from J, with 9 bases in between. This CDR3 has 13 amino acids. CDR3 loop: CASSSGAHYGYTF. The CDR3 coding sequence is TGTGCCAGCAGTTCCGGGGCGCACTATGGCTACACCTTC.

The sample holds many counts of this clonotype. This chain uses TRBV12-3 or TRBV12-4 with TRBJ1-5; TRBD1 matches 9 bases. With V trimmed by 6 bases and J by 4 bases, 7 bases remained unmatched. CDR3 length: 15 residues. CDR3 sequence reads: CASSSDRGRNQPQHF. In DNA form, the CDR3 reads TGTGCCAGCAGCTCGGACAGGGGACGGAATCAGCCCCAGCATTTT.

This clonotype was seen many times. V is TRBV28 and J is TRBJ1-1; possible D gene TRBD1, 5 bases. CDR1 MDHEN and CDR2 SYDVKM come from the germline V gene. The CDR3 consists of 13 residues. Trimming took 6 bases from V and 3 from J, leaving 11 bases between them. The CDR3 is CASRTAFHTEAFF. CDR3 in DNA: TGTGCCAGCAGGACAGCCTTCCACACTGAAGCTTTCTTT.

The chain joins TRBV28 to TRBJ2-5; 7 bases fit TRBD2. The V gene's germline CDR1 is MDHEN and CDR2 SYDVKM. V lost 3 bases, J lost 5 bases, and 3 bases stayed unmatched. This CDR3 spans 13 amino acids. The CDR3 DNA reads TGTGCCAGCAGTTTTATCGGGGGGGAGACCCAGTACTTC. Amino acids: CASSFIGGETQYF. The variable domain in full, with the rest retrieved from reference TRBV28 and TRBJ2-5, is DVKVTQSSRYLVKRTGEKVFLECVQDMDHENMFWYRQDPGLGLRLIYFSYDVKMKEKGDIPEGYSVSREKKERFSLILESASTNQTSMYLCASSFIGGETQYFGPGTRLLVL.

This clonotype was detected many times. This chain links TRBV12-3 or TRBV12-4 with TRBJ2-5; possibly TRBD1 for D (6 bases). Trimming took 5 bases from V and 2 from J, leaving 15 bases between them. The CDR3 spans 15 residues. The chain's CDR3 is CASSQDRTPQETQYF. CDR3 coding DNA: TGTGCCAGCAGTCAAGACAGGACCCCTCAAGAGACCCAGTACTTC.

Many counts were recorded for this clonotype. The chain carries TRBV6-2 or TRBV6-3 and TRBJ2-2, with no clear D. Germline loops: CDR1 MNHEY, CDR2 SVGEGT. Trimming took 1 base from V and 4 from J, leaving 10 bases between them. The CDR3 runs to 15 residues. DNA of the CDR3: TGTGCCAGCAGTTACTTAGTGGAGATCACCGGGGAGCTGTTTTTT. Translated: CASSYLVEITGELFF.

This clonotype has at least ten counts. At one end, the junction sequence differs from germline, possibly due to a read error. The rearrangement links TRBV12-3 or TRBV12-4 to TRBJ1-2, with TRBD1 as a possible D gene (6 bases). This CDR3 has 11 residues. The CDR3 DNA reads TGTGCCAGCAGTCAGACAGGTGCGAAGTCCTTC. Translating gives CASSQTGAKSF.

Ten or more counts support this clonotype. The rearrangement joins TRBV11-3 to TRBJ2-5; TRBD1 is a possible D gene (6 bases). Trimming took 1 base from V and 5 from J, leaving 11 bases between them. CDR1 and CDR2 (germline): SGHNT, YENEEA. The CDR3 runs to 14 residues. The CDR3, as DNA: TGTGCCAGCAGCTTAGCTTTGGGGGCCGAGACCCAGTACTTC. Translation: CASSLALGAETQYF.

This clonotype has more than one count but fewer than ten. This sequence joins TRBV20-1 and TRBJ1-5; 8 bases line up with TRBD1. This CDR3 comprises 14 residues. Germline loops: CDR1 DFQATT, CDR2 SNEGSKA (reference sequence). V lost 5 bases, J lost 6 bases, and 9 bases stayed unmatched. CDR3 in DNA: TGCAGTGCTGAGGACAGGGTTATGAGTCAGCCCCAGCATTTT. It is translated as CSAEDRVMSQPQHF.

Ten or more counts support this clonotype. V and J are TRBV10-3 and TRBJ1-1; D unresolved. Germline lookup yields CDR1 ENHRY and CDR2 SYGVKD. V dropped 11 bases and J dropped 0 bases, with 13 bases sitting between them. The CDR3 is made up of 13 amino acids. Here the CDR3 DNA reads TGTGCCGGGAGGAGTGAAATGAACACTGAAGCTTTCTTT. The encoded protein is CAGRSEMNTEAFF.

The chain has TRBV7-9 and TRBJ2-7; 7 bases agree with TRBD2. The germline CDR1 and CDR2 sequences are SEHNR and FQNEAQ (reference sequence). The CDR3 spans 14 residues. The V and J ends lost 5 bases and 7 bases, in that order; junction bases with no gene match: 11. This chain's CDR3 is CASSPSSGLQEQYF. For the CDR3, the DNA is TGTGCCAGCAGCCCCTCTAGCGGCCTTCAGGAGCAGTACTTC.

This clonotype was recorded many times. The chain is built from TRBV12-3 or TRBV12-4 and TRBJ1-5, with TRBD1 matching over 7 bases. The CDR3 loop spans 13 amino acids. V was pared by 6 bases and J by 7 bases, with 6 bases of the junction left unmatched. This chain's CDR3 is CASRQTGDQPQHF. The CDR3 nucleotides are TGTGCCAGCAGGCAAACAGGGGACCAGCCCCAGCATTTT.

The chain joins TRBV6-2 or TRBV6-3 to TRBJ1-1; D gene uncertain. Per the germline V gene, CDR1 is MNHEY and CDR2 is SVGEGT. Deletions cut 0 bases from V and 6 bases from J, with 11 bases between. This CDR3 is 14 amino acids long. This CDR3 is CASSYSSWVAEAFF. The DNA of the CDR3 is TGTGCCAGCAGTTACTCGAGTTGGGTTGCTGAAGCTTTCTTT.

This clonotype was recorded many times. V and J are TRBV28 and TRBJ2-5, with TRBD2 matching 11 bases. The CDR3 contains 15 residues. Germline loops: CDR1 MDHEN, CDR2 SYDVKM. After removal of 5 bases from V and 3 bases from J, the junction contained 5 bases not matched to a gene. CDR3 coding DNA: TGTGCCAGCAGTGGTGGGACTAGCGGAGAAGAGACCCAGTACTTC. This sequence encodes CASSGGTSGEETQYF.

This clonotype came up many times. V is TRBV15 and J is TRBJ2-7; 8 nucleotides match TRBD2. Germline values: CDR1 LNHNV, CDR2 YYDKDF (reference sequence). The CDR3 is made up of 16 amino acids. Germline trimming cut 5 bases from V and 6 bases from J; bases unmatched to any gene: 15. CDR3: CATSEAILAGSAEQYF. The DNA of the CDR3 is TGTGCCACCAGCGAGGCAATCCTAGCGGGTTCGGCCGAGCAGTACTTC.

This clonotype was counted ten times or more. This may be a read error: a much more frequent sequence differs by one nucleotide. The chain has TRBV27 and TRBJ2-7; no definite D call. Trimming removed 5 bases from V and 4 bases from J, with 18 bases in between. CDR3 length: 15 amino acids. The germline V gene has CDR1 MNHEY and CDR2 SMNVEV (reference sequence). The CDR3 DNA follows: TGTGCCAGCAGTAGGACCTCCAGGAACACATACGAGCAGTACTTC. It specifies CASSRTSRNTYEQYF.

This chain links TRBV12-3 or TRBV12-4 with TRBJ2-4; the match to TRBD2 covers 8 bases. The CDR3 has 15 residues. V lost 5 bases, J lost 8 bases, and 11 bases stayed unmatched. In DNA form, the CDR3 reads TGTGCCAGCAGTCCACCCGGGACTAGTGGGGACATTCAGTACTTC. Residues: CASSPPGTSGDIQYF.

There are many counts of this clonotype. The rearrangement joins TRBV29-1 to TRBJ2-5; D call uncertain. CDR1 SQVTM and CDR2 ANQGSEA come from the germline V gene. V lost 0 bases and J lost 1, with 6 bases in between. The CDR3 is made up of 13 amino acids. The CDR3 loop reads CSVEDPIQETQYF. The CDR3 DNA reads as TGCAGCGTTGAAGATCCCATCCAAGAGACCCAGTACTTC.

This clonotype was seen ten or more times. The J gene is TRBJ2-5, the V gene TRBV5-1, with D maybe TRBD2 (6 bases). CDR3 length: 18 amino acids. CDR1 is SGHRS, CDR2 YFSETQ, per germline. V lost 0 bases and J lost 9, with 27 bases in between. CDR3 in amino acids: CASSLGPFIYTQGGAQYF. CDR3 bases: TGCGCCAGCAGCTTGGGTCCTTTCATATACACCCAAGGAGGGGCCCAGTACTTC.

This clonotype was seen once. The J gene is TRBJ1-2, the V gene TRBV12-3 or TRBV12-4; a weak D match, TRBD1 (5 bases). The CDR3 totals 14 residues. V was pared by 4 bases and J by 3 bases, with 12 bases between. CDR3: CASSSLGRDYGYTF. The CDR3 nucleotides are TGTGCCAGCAGTTCCTTGGGCAGGGACTATGGCTACACCTTC.

Many counts were recorded for this clonotype. The rearrangement uses TRBV6-5 and TRBJ1-5; D may be TRBD1 (5 bases). The CDR3 has 13 amino acids. The ends were cut back, 6 bases at V and 5 bases at J, with 11 bases in the middle. The germline V gene has CDR1 MNHEY and CDR2 SVGAGI. CDR3 bases: TGTGCCAGCAGCTCCGACAGCGATCAGCCCCAGCATTTT. It encodes CASSSDSDQPQHF.

The CDR3 coding sequence is TGCGCCAGCAGCGGGGGACGGAACAATCAGCCCCAGCATTTT. Translation gives CASSGGRNNQPQHF. The rearrangement joins TRBV4-1 to TRBJ1-5, with D tentatively TRBD1 (5 bases). V shed 5 bases and J shed 3 bases, with 11 bases lying between them. Germline CDR1 and CDR2: MGHRA and YSYEKL. The CDR3 runs to 14 residues.

This clonotype was counted at least ten times. V gene TRBV11-2 combines with J gene TRBJ1-6; D is possibly TRBD1 (5 bases). The CDR3 runs 16 residues. The V gene's germline CDR1 is SGHAT and CDR2 FQNNGV. The V end was cut by 4 bases, the J end by 0 bases, with 10 bases between. The CDR3 loop is CASSSRGGSYNSPLHF. Here the CDR3 DNA reads TGTGCCAGCAGCTCAAGGGGAGGCTCCTATAATTCACCCCTCCACTTT.

The chain is built from TRBV29-1 and TRBJ2-7; D gene ambiguous. CDR3 length equals 13 residues. Between the trimmed V and J ends, which lost 3 bases and 2 bases, there was a span of 11 bases. Germline V gene lookup returns CDR1 SQVTM and CDR2 ANQGSEA. The CDR3 spells CSVEGLTTYEQYF. CDR3 in DNA: TGCAGCGTTGAGGGTCTTACTACCTACGAGCAGTACTTC.